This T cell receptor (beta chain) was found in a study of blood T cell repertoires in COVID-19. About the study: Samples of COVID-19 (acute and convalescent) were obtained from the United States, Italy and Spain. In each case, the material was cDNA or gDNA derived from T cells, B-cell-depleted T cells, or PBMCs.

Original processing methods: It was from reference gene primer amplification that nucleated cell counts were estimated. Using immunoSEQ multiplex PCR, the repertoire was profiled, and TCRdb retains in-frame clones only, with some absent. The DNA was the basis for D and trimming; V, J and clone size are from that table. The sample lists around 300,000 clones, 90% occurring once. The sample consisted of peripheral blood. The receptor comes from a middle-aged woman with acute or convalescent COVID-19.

Here the CDR3 reads CAISEGGAGPPDTQYF. CDR3 coding DNA: TGTGCCATCAGTGAAGGGGGCGCGGGTCCCCCAGATACGCAGTATTTT. The genes are TRBV10-3 and TRBJ2-3, with 7 nucleotides matching TRBD1. There are 16 residues in the CDR3. With V trimmed by 3 bases and J by 4 bases, 10 bases remained unmatched. CDR1 and CDR2 from the germline V gene are ENHRY and SYGVKD.